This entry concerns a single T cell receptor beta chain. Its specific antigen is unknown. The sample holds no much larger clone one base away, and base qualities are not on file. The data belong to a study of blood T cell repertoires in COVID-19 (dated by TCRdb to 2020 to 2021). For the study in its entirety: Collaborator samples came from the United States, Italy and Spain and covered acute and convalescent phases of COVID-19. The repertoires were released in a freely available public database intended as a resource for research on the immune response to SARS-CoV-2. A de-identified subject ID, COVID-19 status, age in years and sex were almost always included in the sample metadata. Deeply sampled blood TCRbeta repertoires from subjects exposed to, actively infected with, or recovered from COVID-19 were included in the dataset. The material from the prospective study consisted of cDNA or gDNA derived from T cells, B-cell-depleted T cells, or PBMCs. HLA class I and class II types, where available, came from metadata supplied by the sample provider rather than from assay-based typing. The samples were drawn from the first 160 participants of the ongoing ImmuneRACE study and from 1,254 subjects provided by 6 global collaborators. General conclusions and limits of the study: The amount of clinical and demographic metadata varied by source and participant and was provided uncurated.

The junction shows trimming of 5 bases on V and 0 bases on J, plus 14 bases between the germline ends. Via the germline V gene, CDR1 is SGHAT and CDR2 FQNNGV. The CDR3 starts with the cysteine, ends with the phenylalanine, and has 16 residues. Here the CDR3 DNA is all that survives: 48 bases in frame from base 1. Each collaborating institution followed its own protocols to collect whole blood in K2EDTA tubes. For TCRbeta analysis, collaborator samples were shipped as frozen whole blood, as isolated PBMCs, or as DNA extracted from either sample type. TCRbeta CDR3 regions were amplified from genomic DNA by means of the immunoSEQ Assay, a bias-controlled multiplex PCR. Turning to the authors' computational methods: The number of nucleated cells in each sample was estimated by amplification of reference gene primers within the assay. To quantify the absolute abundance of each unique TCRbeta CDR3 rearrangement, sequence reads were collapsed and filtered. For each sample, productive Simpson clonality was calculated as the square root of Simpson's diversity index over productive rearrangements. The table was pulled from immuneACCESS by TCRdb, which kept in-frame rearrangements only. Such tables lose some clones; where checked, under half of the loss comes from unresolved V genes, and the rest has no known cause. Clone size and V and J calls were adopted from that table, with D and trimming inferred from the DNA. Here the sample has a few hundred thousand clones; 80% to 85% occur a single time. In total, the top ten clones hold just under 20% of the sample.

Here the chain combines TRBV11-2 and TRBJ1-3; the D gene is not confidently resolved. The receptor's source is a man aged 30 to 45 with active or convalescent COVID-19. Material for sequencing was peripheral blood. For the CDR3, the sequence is CASSPEHSSSGNTIYF. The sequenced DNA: TGTGCCAGCAGCCCCGAGCACAGCTCCTCTGGAAACACCATATATTTT.